One and the same sample provided the 32 T cell receptor beta chains below, sequenced in a study of cytomegalovirus exposure and HLA in healthy donors. The PCR made use of 60 Vbeta and 13 Jbeta primers. The assay was immunoSEQ multiplex PCR, and TCRdb's table has in-frame clones only and misses some. The sample shows about 96,000 clones, around 74% of them seen only once. The sample taken for sequencing was PBMCs. The source of these receptors is a woman in her 70s in good health and CMV-seropositive.

This clone has a single count. This CDR3 is CASSLYQSGRVINEQFF. The DNA for the CDR3 is TGCGCCAGCAGCTTGTACCAAAGCGGGAGGGTAATCAATGAGCAGTTCTTC. The V and J genes are TRBV5-1 and TRBJ2-1, with TRBD2 matching over 10 bases. Germline V lookup: CDR1 SGHRS, CDR2 YFSETQ. The CDR3 extends over 17 amino acids. V was pared by 1 base and J by 6 bases, with 10 bases of the junction left unmatched.

The V gene is TRBV7-8, the J gene TRBJ2-1; tentative D call: TRBD2 (5 bases). CDR1 SGHVS and CDR2 FQNEAQ come from the germline V gene. Trimming took off 5 bases at V and 8 bases at J, with 13 bases between the two ends. The length of the CDR3 is 13 residues. In nucleotides, the CDR3 is TGTGCCAGCAGCCGGACTCAAGGCGATGAGCAGTTCTTC. Its translation: CASSRTQGDEQFF.

V usage is TRBV6-6 and J usage is TRBJ2-7, with 11 bases that match TRBD2. V trimming: 6 bases; J trimming: 4 bases; junction bases outside the gene matches: 8. Germline V CDR1 and CDR2: MNHNY, SVGAGI (reference sequence). The CDR3 runs to 15 residues. CDR3 loop: CASSSPRLAGYEQYF. CDR3 sequence (DNA): TGTGCCAGCAGCTCTCCTCGACTAGCGGGATACGAGCAGTACTTC.

This clone has only a few counts. Mismatch with germline at one junction end may stem from a read error. The V and J genes are TRBV10-2 and TRBJ1-1; 8 nucleotides line up with TRBD1. CDR3 size: 14 residues. Germline-derived CDR1 and CDR2 are WSHSY and SAAADI. DNA for the CDR3: TGCGCCAGCCGTGAACAGGGGGGAGGCACTGAAGCTTTCTTT. Protein sequence: CASREQGGGTEAFF.

The rearrangement links TRBV28 to TRBJ1-5; D call uncertain. Germline CDR1 and CDR2: MDHEN and SYDVKM. This CDR3 comprises 12 residues. The ends were cut back, 6 bases at V and 11 bases at J, with 14 bases in the middle. Here the CDR3 DNA reads TGTGCCAGCAGCTACGAGCGGTGGTCCCAGCATTTT. Translation: CASSYERWSQHF.

The J gene is TRBJ2-5, the V gene TRBV15; TRBD1 matches 7 bases. CDR3 length: 13 amino acids. Germline CDR1 is LNHNV and CDR2 is YYDKDF (reference sequence). V lost 8 bases and J lost 1; bases outside the gene matches: 4. DNA for the CDR3: TGTGCCACCGGGGGACAGATCCAAGAGACCCAGTACTTC. It translates to CATGGQIQETQYF.

This rearrangement joins TRBV27 to TRBJ2-7; TRBD1 is a possible D gene (6 bases). The V gene lost 5 bases and the J gene lost 0 bases, with 17 bases spanning the gap. This CDR3 comprises 16 residues. Germline lookup yields CDR1 MNHEY and CDR2 SMNVEV (reference sequence). CDR3 sequence (DNA): TGTGCCAGCAGTCACGATAGACAGGTGAGCTCCTACGAGCAGTACTTC. Translating it yields CASSHDRQVSSYEQYF.

The chain employs TRBV14 and TRBJ1-1; D perhaps matches TRBD1 (5 bases). This CDR3 is 16 amino acids long. V lost 2 bases and J 0 bases, leaving 13 bases between the germline ends. Germline V gene sequence: CDR1 SGHDN, CDR2 FVKESK. In nucleotides, the CDR3 is TGTGCCAGCAGCCAAAGGTCAGGGCGGTTGAACACTGAAGCTTTCTTT. Residues: CASSQRSGRLNTEAFF. Together with reference TRBV14 and TRBJ1-1, the CDR3 gives the full variable domain: EAGVTQFPSHSVIEKGQTVTLRCDPISGHDNLYWYRRVMGKEIKFLLHFVKESKQDESGMPNNRFLAERTGGTYSTLKVQPAELEDSGVYFCASSQRSGRLNTEAFFGQGTRLTVV.

The J gene is TRBJ1-6, the V gene TRBV7-2; D remains unclear. The CDR3 has 14 amino acids. Germline V gene lookup returns CDR1 SGHTA and CDR2 FQGNSA. The V end was cut by 5 bases, the J end by 4 bases, with 9 bases between. In DNA, the CDR3 is TGTGCCAGCAGCGCCGACTTGTATAATTCACCCCTCCACTTT. Its protein is CASSADLYNSPLHF.

The V call is TRBV29-1, the J call TRBJ2-2, with 7 bases matching TRBD2. The germline CDR1 and CDR2 sequences are SQVTM and ANQGSEA. The ends lost 3 bases at V and 3 bases at J; junction bases unmatched: 4. This CDR3 has 14 amino acids. CDR3 bases: TGCAGCGTTGAGGGGCGGGAGCACACCGGGGAGCTGTTTTTT. It specifies CSVEGREHTGELFF.

The rearrangement links TRBV11-2 to TRBJ2-2; D may be TRBD2 (8 bases). Germline assignment: CDR1 SGHAT and CDR2 FQNNGV. CDR3 size: 17 residues. The V and J ends lost 5 bases and 0 bases respectively, with 16 bases between them. The CDR3 sequence is CASSNGRDSANTGELFF. CDR3 DNA sequence: TGTGCCAGCAGCAACGGGAGGGACAGCGCGAACACCGGGGAGCTGTTTTTT.

Here the CDR3 DNA reads TGCGCCAGCAGCTTTGGGACTAGCGGGAGGCACTCCTACGAGCAGTACTTC. Translation gives CASSFGTSGRHSYEQYF. The genes are TRBV5-1 and TRBJ2-5, with 15 bases lining up with TRBD2. The tail of the sequence fits TRBJ2-7 better, so the J call may be wrong. Germline-derived CDR1 and CDR2 are SGHRS and YFSETQ. The CDR3 runs 17 residues.

The chain joins TRBV9 to TRBJ2-7; 10 bases are shared with TRBD2. Germline lookup yields CDR1 SGDLS and CDR2 YYNGEE. The CDR3 is made up of 15 amino acids. With V trimmed by 0 bases and J by 2 bases, 2 bases remained unmatched. In DNA form, the CDR3 reads TGTGCCAGCAGCGTAGGCCTAGCGGGAGCCTACGAGCAGTACTTC. It yields the protein CASSVGLAGAYEQYF.

This clone was detected only once. This sequence joins TRBV11-1 and TRBJ2-3; maybe TRBD1 (6 bases). CDR3 length: 14 amino acids. Per germline, CDR1 SGHAT and CDR2 FQDESV (reference sequence). V was cut by 1 base and J by 1 base, with 6 bases left in between. The CDR3 loop reads CASSLDRGTDTQYF. The CDR3 DNA follows: TGTGCCAGCAGCTTAGACAGGGGCACAGATACGCAGTATTTT.

This chain's CDR3 is CASSGNRGRRSGANVLTF. CDR3 nucleotides: TGTGCCAGCAGCGGTAACAGGGGGCGCCGATCTGGGGCCAACGTCCTGACTTTC. The rearrangement links TRBV9 to TRBJ2-6; TRBD1 matches 9 bases. The V gene's germline CDR1 is SGDLS and CDR2 YYNGEE. This CDR3 region has 18 residues. The trim removed 3 bases at V and 1 base at J, leaving 8 bases unmatched.

The J gene is TRBJ1-1, the V gene TRBV29-1, with no clear D. The CDR3 is 13 amino acids. Trimming left V 5 bases short and J 2 bases short, with 12 bases between. The germline V gene has CDR1 SQVTM and CDR2 ANQGSEA. The CDR3 here is CSVLASGNTEAFF. The CDR3, as DNA: TGCAGCGTTCTGGCAAGCGGAAACACTGAAGCTTTCTTT.

In the case of this clone: The same CDR3 can be traced to other DNA sequences in this sample. The chain couples TRBV6-6 to TRBJ1-5, with 8 bases matching TRBD1. Germline V lookup: CDR1 MNHNY, CDR2 SVGAGI (reference sequence). This CDR3 has 13 residues. The V segment lost 7 bases and the J segment 2 bases; nucleotides outside the gene matches: 1. CDR3: CASKDRGNQPQHF. DNA for the CDR3: TGTGCCAGCAAGGACAGGGGCAATCAGCCCCAGCATTTT.

The table lists this clone with a count of one. The chain carries TRBV2 and TRBJ1-2, with 9 bases fitting TRBD1. V shed 6 bases, J shed 4 bases, and the junction held 6 bases outside the gene matches. The CDR3 runs to 14 residues. Germline V lookup: CDR1 SNHLY, CDR2 FYNNEI. The CDR3 DNA reads as TGTGCCAGCAGGGAGACAGGGGGTCCCTATGGCTACACCTTC. Protein product: CASRETGGPYGYTF.

The chain carries TRBV7-2 and TRBJ1-3, with TRBD1 as a possible D gene (5 bases). In germline, CDR1 is SGHTA, CDR2 FQGNSA. V was shortened by 6 bases and J by 4 bases, with 7 bases between the two germline ends. The CDR3 totals 12 residues. This chain's CDR3 is CASRSGGNTIYF. The DNA of the CDR3 is TGTGCCAGCAGGTCAGGGGGAAACACCATATATTTT. Drawing the rest from reference TRBV7-2 and TRBJ1-3, the complete variable domain is GAGVSQSPSNKVTEKGKDVELRCDPISGHTALYWYRQSLGQGLEFLIYFQGNSAPDKSGLPSDRFSAERTGGSVSTLTIQRTQQEDSAVYLCASRSGGNTIYFGEGSWLTVV.

V is TRBV19 and J is TRBJ1-1, with TRBD1 matching over 7 bases. Germline trimming cut 3 bases from V and 6 bases from J; bases unmatched to any gene: 4. From germline, CDR1 is LNHDA and CDR2 SQIVND (reference sequence). This CDR3 region has 13 residues. The DNA for the CDR3 is TGTGCCAGTAGTATTTTTCAGGGGGCTGAAGCTTTCTTT. Amino acid sequence: CASSIFQGAEAFF.

The sample holds one count of this clone. The chain joins TRBV7-9 to TRBJ1-2; D not certain. The V gene lost 3 bases and the J gene lost 0 bases, with 17 bases spanning the gap. The CDR3 sequence is 17 residues long. Germline V lookup: CDR1 SEHNR, CDR2 FQNEAQ (reference sequence). Here the CDR3 reads CASSFRPNPGSNYGYTF. Here the CDR3 DNA reads TGTGCCAGCAGCTTCAGACCAAACCCGGGATCTAACTATGGCTACACCTTC.

This rearrangement joins TRBV9 to TRBJ2-7; 8 bases align to TRBD1. V lost 6 bases to trimming and J lost 0 bases; unmatched junction nucleotides: 5. The CDR3 spans 14 residues. Germline values: CDR1 SGDLS, CDR2 YYNGEE. In nucleotides, the CDR3 is TGTGCCAGCACCGCCGGGACAGGCTCCTACGAGCAGTACTTC. Residues: CASTAGTGSYEQYF. The whole variable domain, remainder taken from reference TRBV9 and TRBJ2-7, is DSGVTQTPKHLITATGQRVTLRCSPRSGDLSVYWYQQSLDQGLQFLIQYYNGEERAKGNILERFSAQQFPDLHSELNLSSLELGDSALYFCASTAGTGSYEQYFGPGTRLTVT.

V gene TRBV6-5 combines with J gene TRBJ2-7; 8 nucleotides line up with TRBD1. Germline assignment: CDR1 MNHEY and CDR2 SVGAGI. Trimming took 1 base from V and 3 from J; bases not matched to a gene: 2. This CDR3 is built from 14 residues. Written as DNA, the CDR3 is TGTGCCAGCAGTTACTTAACAGGGGGCTACGAGCAGTACTTC. Protein sequence: CASSYLTGGYEQYF.

This chain uses TRBV9 with TRBJ2-1, with TRBD2 identical over 11 bases. The ends lost 0 bases at V and 2 bases at J; junction bases unmatched: 4. Germline lookup yields CDR1 SGDLS and CDR2 YYNGEE. The CDR3 runs to 17 residues. Here the CDR3 reads CASSVGGLAGTYNEQFF. The CDR3 DNA follows: TGTGCCAGCAGCGTAGGAGGACTAGCGGGTACCTACAATGAGCAGTTCTTC. The whole variable domain, filled in from reference TRBV9 and TRBJ2-1, reads DSGVTQTPKHLITATGQRVTLRCSPRSGDLSVYWYQQSLDQGLQFLIQYYNGEERAKGNILERFSAQQFPDLHSELNLSSLELGDSALYFCASSVGGLAGTYNEQFFGPGTRLTVL.

CDR3 in DNA: TGCGCCAGCAGCTTAACGGGAGGGCCTTACGAGCAGTACTTC. Its protein is CASSLTGGPYEQYF. The chain carries TRBV5-1 and TRBJ2-7, with 8 nucleotides matching TRBD2. This CDR3 is built from 14 residues. V dropped 2 bases and J dropped 4; count of bases not matched to a gene: 5. From germline, CDR1 is SGHRS and CDR2 YFSETQ.

The rearrangement links TRBV7-2 to TRBJ2-3, with a tentative D call TRBD1 (5 bases). CDR1 is SGHTA, CDR2 FQGNSA, per germline. The CDR3 is 14 amino acids. Trimming stripped 8 bases from V and 2 bases from J, with 14 bases between. CDR3 DNA: TGTGCCAGCCGACGGACAATTTCCACAGATACGCAGTATTTT. Translating it yields CASRRTISTDTQYF.

J is TRBJ2-1 and V is TRBV7-2; 7 nucleotides agree with TRBD2. The CDR3 is made up of 12 amino acids. Germline CDR1 is SGHTA and CDR2 is FQGNSA. J gave up 10 bases and V 3 bases, and 3 bases lay outside the gene matches. The CDR3, as DNA: TGTGCCAGCAGCTTGGGGGGGTGGGAGCAGTTCTTC. Its protein is CASSLGGWEQFF.

The V and J genes are TRBV7-2 and TRBJ2-7, with D possibly being TRBD1 (5 bases). V shed 1 base and J shed 3 bases, with 10 bases lying between them. The germline V gene has CDR1 SGHTA and CDR2 FQGNSA. The CDR3 loop spans 14 amino acids. CDR3 sequence reads: CASSLVARDYEQYF. The CDR3 bases are TGTGCCAGCAGCTTAGTAGCCAGGGACTACGAGCAGTACTTC.

This rearrangement joins TRBV6-1 to TRBJ1-1; D unresolved. Germline V gene sequence: CDR1 MNHNS, CDR2 SASEGT. Between the trimmed V and J ends, which lost 4 bases and 4 bases, there was a span of 10 bases. The CDR3 length is 13 residues. The CDR3 is CASSGGFGTEAFF. In DNA form, the CDR3 reads TGTGCCAGCAGTGGAGGGTTCGGCACTGAAGCTTTCTTT.

The chain has TRBV18 and TRBJ2-5; TRBD1 might be the D (7 bases). The V end was cut by 3 bases, the J end by 5 bases, with 13 bases between. The CDR3 spans 14 residues. Germline V gives CDR1 KGHSH, CDR2 LQKENI. CDR3: CASSPEGAQETQYF. The CDR3 DNA is TGTGCCAGCTCACCGGAGGGGGCGCAGGAGACCCAGTACTTC.

This clone was picked up a small number of times. The V and J genes are TRBV30 and TRBJ2-7; 7 nucleotides agree with TRBD1. The CDR3 covers 13 residues. Germline CDR1 is GTSNPN and CDR2 is SVGIG (reference sequence). Trimming took 5 bases from V and 2 from J; bases not matched to a gene: 6. The CDR3 sequence is CAWDSGTAYEQYF. The CDR3 nucleotides read TGTGCCTGGGATTCGGGGACAGCCTACGAGCAGTACTTC. Full variable domain (outside the CDR3, taken from reference TRBV30 and TRBJ2-7): SQTIHQWPATLVQPVGSPLSLECTVEGTSNPNLYWYRQAAGRGLQLLFYSVGIGQISSEVPQNLSASRPQDRQFILSSKKLLLSDSGFYLCAWDSGTAYEQYFGPGTRLTVT.

The J gene is TRBJ1-1, the V gene TRBV11-1, with TRBD1 matching 9 bases. The CDR3 extends over 14 amino acids. The trim removed 5 bases at V and 5 bases at J, leaving 6 bases unmatched. The germline gives CDR1 SGHAT, CDR2 FQDESV (reference sequence). The CDR3 nucleotides read TGTGCCAGCAGCCGCCCGGGACAGGGTACTGAAGCTTTCTTT. This sequence encodes CASSRPGQGTEAFF.